This passage covers 9 T cell receptor beta chains from one sample sequenced in a study of regulatory T cells in long-lasting Graves disease. Libraries of TCR beta came from iRepertoire HTBI primers plus Arm-PCR of CDR3 regions. TCRdb redid the calling of the multiplex PCR reads with MiXCR, one entry per CDR3 protein. This sample yields around 420,000 distinct CDR3 sequences, of which approximately 15% are seen a single time; about 7.8% belongs to the top ten. The time point is: newly diagnosed GD, antithyroid drugs for less than 3 months. From PBMCs, RNA was extracted and then used to make the TCR library. The sample was also linked to a second study, of T cells in Graves' hyperthyroidism and ophthalmopathy.

Here the sequenced sample was peripheral blood mononuclear cells (PBMCs), taken at new diagnosis, from a patient treated with antithyroid drugs. The receptor set was obtained from a middle-aged woman with Graves disease.

This clonotype was seen repeatedly, ten times or more. The chain joins TRBV20-1 to TRBJ2-3, with D perhaps TRBD1 (6 bases). V lost 4 bases, J lost 4 bases, and 12 bases lay in between. Germline CDR1 DFQATT, CDR2 SNEGSKA (reference sequence). The CDR3 has 13 residues. This CDR3 is CSAIPGAADTQYF. In nucleotides, the CDR3 is TGCAGTGCTATACCAGGGGCAGCAGATACGCAGTATTTT.

This clonotype was seen a handful of times. Just one base apart from a much larger clone, this may be a read error. In DNA, the CDR3 is TGTGCCAGAACTACCGGGACAGAAACAACTAATGAAAAACTGTTTTTT. Amino acid sequence: CARTTGTETTNEKLFF. The chain combines TRBV28 with TRBJ1-4; TRBD1 matches at 7 bases. The CDR3 is 16 residues long. Unmatched junction bases numbered 10, after V lost 9 bases and J lost 0 bases. The germline CDR1 and CDR2 sequences are MDHEN and SYDVKM.

The chain joins TRBV11-2 to TRBJ2-1; D not certain. The CDR3 has 14 residues. The germline CDR1 and CDR2 sequences are SGHAT and FQNNGV. Trimming stripped 1 base from V and 8 bases from J, with 12 bases between. The CDR3, as DNA: TGTGCCAGCAGCTTAGGCCAGGTGACTGATGAGCAGTTCTTC. Its translation is CASSLGQVTDEQFF.

Ten or more counts support this clonotype. The chain recombines TRBV3-1 with TRBJ2-5, with a weak D call TRBD2 (5 bases). Germline V CDR1 and CDR2: LGHDT, YNNKEL (reference sequence). The germline V and J ends were trimmed by 3 bases and 4 bases, with 12 bases remaining between them. The CDR3 consists of 14 residues. The CDR3 DNA is TGTGCCAGCAGCCACGCGGAGGACGTAGAGACCCAGTACTTC. This translates into CASSHAEDVETQYF.

Many counts were recorded for this clonotype. The chain has TRBV20-1 and TRBJ2-7, with 7 bases aligning to TRBD1. Germline CDR1 DFQATT, CDR2 SNEGSKA (reference sequence). The junction had 5 bases not matched to a gene; V was cut back by 3 bases and J by 3 bases. The CDR3 is made up of 13 amino acids. CDR3 coding DNA: TGCAGTGCTAGCCGGGACAGTGACTACGAGCAGTACTTC. As protein: CSASRDSDYEQYF.

This clonotype was seen a handful of times. V and J are TRBV19 and TRBJ1-5, with 9 nucleotides matching TRBD1. The CDR3 runs 15 residues. V shed 4 bases, J shed 7 bases, and the junction held 8 bases outside the gene matches. CDR1 and CDR2 (germline): LNHDA, SQIVND (reference sequence). DNA for the CDR3: TGTGCCAGTAGTACGGGACAGGGATTCGGGCAGCCCCAGCATTTT. Protein: CASSTGQGFGQPQHF.

This clonotype was seen many times. The chain joins TRBV19 to TRBJ1-1; D might be TRBD1 (5 bases). This CDR3 contains 15 residues. Per germline, CDR1 LNHDA and CDR2 SQIVND (reference sequence). V was cut by 3 bases and J by 0 bases, with 11 bases left in between. DNA of the CDR3: TGTGCCAGTAGTATGGGGCCGGGAATGAACACTGAAGCTTTCTTT. Translated: CASSMGPGMNTEAFF.

Regarding this clonotype: It differs at one base from a far larger clone, so likely a read error. The chain links TRBV10-3 to TRBJ2-1; tentative D call: TRBD2 (6 bases). Germline CDR1 and CDR2: ENHRY and SYGVKD. This CDR3 has 14 residues. V lost 6 bases and J 6 bases, leaving 15 bases between the germline ends. The CDR3 bases are TGTGCCATCAGCCCGGGAGTTCTACGCAATGAGCAGTTCTTC. Its protein product is CAISPGVLRNEQFF.

The rearrangement joins TRBV4-1 to TRBJ2-1, with D perhaps matching TRBD2 (5 bases). V was pared by 1 base and J by 10 bases, with 11 bases between. The CDR3 length is 13 residues. Germline CDR1 is MGHRA and CDR2 is YSYEKL. CDR3 DNA: TGCGCCAGCAGCCAAGTAATCGGGGAAGAGCAGTTCTTC. Residues: CASSQVIGEEQFF.